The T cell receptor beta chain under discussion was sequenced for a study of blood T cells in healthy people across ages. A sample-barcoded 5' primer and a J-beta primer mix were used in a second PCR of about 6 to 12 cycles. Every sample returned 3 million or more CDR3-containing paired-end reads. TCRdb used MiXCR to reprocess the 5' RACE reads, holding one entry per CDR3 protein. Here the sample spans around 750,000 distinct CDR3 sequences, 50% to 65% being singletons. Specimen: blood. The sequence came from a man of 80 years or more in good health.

The CDR3 nucleotides read TGCGCCAGCAGCCCGGAGGGCTTCTCCTACGAGCAGTACTTC. This encodes CASSPEGFSYEQYF. This chain links TRBV5-1 with TRBJ2-7; maybe TRBD2 (6 bases). Trimming took off 4 bases at V and 0 bases at J, with 11 bases between the two ends. The CDR3 has 14 residues. CDR1 SGHRS and CDR2 YFSETQ come from the germline V gene.